Below, one TCR beta chain is given with its context. Trimming cost V 9 bases and J 0 bases, with 15 bases left between them. CDR1 is MNHEY and CDR2 is SMNVEV in the germline V gene (reference sequence). CDR3 length: 15 residues. The data were taken from a study of blood T cells in healthy people across ages. Primers used in a second PCR of roughly 7 to 11 cycles were a sample-barcoded 5' primer and a J-beta primer mix. Via MiXCR, TCRdb re-called the 5' RACE reads, giving one row per CDR3 protein. The table shows some 760,000 distinct CDR3 sequences, with around 25% occurring only once. Healthy Caucasian individuals from Russia aged about 6 to 90 served as donors. Extracted total RNA amounted to at least 5 micrograms for each sample. This sample was shared with a second study, whose subject was T cells of mothers and their children.

V gene TRBV27 combines with J gene TRBJ2-1; D is possibly TRBD1 (5 bases). The receptor's source is a boy younger than 18 in good health. Sequencing was carried out using blood. Here the CDR3 reads CASGKDTSSYNEQFF. As DNA, the CDR3 is TGTGCCAGTGGAAAGGACACCAGCTCCTACAATGAGCAGTTCTTC.